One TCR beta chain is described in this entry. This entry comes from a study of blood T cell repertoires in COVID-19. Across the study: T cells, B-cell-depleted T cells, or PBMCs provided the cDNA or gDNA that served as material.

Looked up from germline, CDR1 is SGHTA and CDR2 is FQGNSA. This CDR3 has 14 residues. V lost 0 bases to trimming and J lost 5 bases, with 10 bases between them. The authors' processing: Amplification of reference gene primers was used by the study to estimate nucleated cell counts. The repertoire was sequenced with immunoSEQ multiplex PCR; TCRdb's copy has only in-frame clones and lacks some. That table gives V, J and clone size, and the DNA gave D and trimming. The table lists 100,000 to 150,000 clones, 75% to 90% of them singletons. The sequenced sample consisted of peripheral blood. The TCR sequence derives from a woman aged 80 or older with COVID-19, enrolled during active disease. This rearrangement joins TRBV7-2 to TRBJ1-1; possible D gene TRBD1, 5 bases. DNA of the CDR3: TGTGCCAGCAGCTTAGCGGGGGGAGGGACTGAAGCTTTCTTT. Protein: CASSLAGGGTEAFF.